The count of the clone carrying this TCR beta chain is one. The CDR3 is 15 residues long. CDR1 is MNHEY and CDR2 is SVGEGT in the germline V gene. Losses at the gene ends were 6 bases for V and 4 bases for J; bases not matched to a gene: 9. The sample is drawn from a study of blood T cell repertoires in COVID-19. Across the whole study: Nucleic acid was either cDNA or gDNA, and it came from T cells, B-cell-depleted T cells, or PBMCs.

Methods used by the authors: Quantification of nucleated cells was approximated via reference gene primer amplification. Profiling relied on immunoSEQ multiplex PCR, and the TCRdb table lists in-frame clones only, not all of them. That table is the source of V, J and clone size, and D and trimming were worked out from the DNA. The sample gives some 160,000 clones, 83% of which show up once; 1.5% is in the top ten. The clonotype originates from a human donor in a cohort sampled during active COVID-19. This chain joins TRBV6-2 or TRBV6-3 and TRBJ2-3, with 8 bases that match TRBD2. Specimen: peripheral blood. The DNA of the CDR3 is TGTGCCAGCAGCGGAGGCGGGGGGATGGCAGATACGCAGTATTTT. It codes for CASSGGGGMADTQYF.